These T cell receptor beta chains were read from a single sample in a study of glioma-infiltrating T cells after dendritic cell vaccination. The assay was immunoSEQ multiplex PCR, and TCRdb's table has in-frame clones only and misses some. The sample includes roughly 100,000 clones, nearly 90% seen only once; the top ten take around 2.6%. The sample was blood, taken after dendritic cell vaccination. The receptors were sampled from a human donor with glioblastoma. Both conserved end residues are part of each CDR3. The D gene is left open where the match is weak. Not every row has a clone size; where given, it reads once, few, many or a size class.

J,V,size,D,CDR3,DNA
TRBJ1-2,TRBV7-9,once,.,CASSPRGGDYGYTF,TGTGCCAGCAGCCCCCGCGGGGGGGACTATGGCTACACCTTC
TRBJ1-2,TRBV27,once,TRBD1,CASSPDRDAHGYTF,TGTGCCAGCAGTCCAGACAGGGACGCCCATGGCTACACCTTC
TRBJ1-2,TRBV30,.,TRBD1,CAWKQGDGYTF,TGTGCCTGGAAACAGGGGGATGGCTACACCTTC
TRBJ2-7,TRBV6-5,.,TRBD2,CASSYSLAGAYEQYF,TGTGCCAGCAGTTACAGCCTAGCGGGGGCCTACGAGCAGTACTTC
TRBJ2-7,TRBV13,.,.,CASSFSLSSYEQYF,TGTGCCAGCAGCTTTAGCCTGAGCTCCTACGAGCAGTACTTC
TRBJ2-3,TRBV5-6,.,.,CASSPPGASTDTQYF,TGTGCCAGCAGCCCCCCAGGGGCTAGCACAGATACGCAGTATTTT
TRBJ2-3,TRBV5-1,.,.,CASSLPTAADTQYF,TGCGCCAGCAGCCTGCCGACAGCAGCAGATACGCAGTATTTT
TRBJ1-4,TRBV19,.,TRBD1,CASSSNRGANEKLFF,TGTGCCAGTAGTAGCAACAGGGGCGCTAATGAAAAACTGTTTTTT
TRBJ2-3,TRBV2,.,TRBD1,CASTGGATDTQYF,TGTGCCAGCACAGGGGGCGCGACAGATACGCAGTATTTT
TRBJ2-2,TRBV19,.,TRBD1,CASSGQGDTGELFF,TGTGCCAGTAGTGGACAGGGGGACACCGGGGAGCTGTTTTTT
TRBJ2-1,TRBV6-6,.,.,CASSYSEGAYGEQFF,TGTGCCAGCAGTTACTCGGAGGGGGCGTACGGTGAGCAGTTCTTC
TRBJ2-7,TRBV7-9,once,.,CASSLAGLSYEQYF,TGTGCCAGCAGCTTAGCGGGGCTCTCCTACGAGCAGTACTTC
TRBJ2-7,TRBV7-9,.,.,CASSLTSGEQYF,TGTGCCAGCAGCTTAACGTCAGGGGAGCAGTACTTC
TRBJ2-5,TRBV9,.,.,CASSPGTPRGGETQYF,TGTGCCAGCAGCCCCGGGACGCCACGAGGAGGGGAGACCCAGTACTTC
TRBJ1-1,TRBV5-8,few,.,CASSLRVNTEAFF,TGTGCCAGCAGCCTCAGGGTGAACACTGAAGCTTTCTTT
TRBJ2-1,TRBV10-1,.,.,CASSPGSSYNEQFF,TGCGCCAGCAGCCCGGGTAGCTCCTACAATGAGCAGTTCTTC
TRBJ1-3,TRBV5-1,.,.,CASSLGGQNLGGNTIYF,TGCGCCAGCAGCTTGGGTGGCCAAAACCTAGGTGGAAACACCATATATTTT
TRBJ2-1,TRBV14,.,.,CASSPRLLNEQFF,TGTGCCAGCAGCCCTCGTTTACTAAATGAGCAGTTCTTC
TRBJ1-1,TRBV2,.,.,CASSREGAEGTEAFF,TGTGCCAGCAGCCGGGAGGGAGCTGAGGGCACTGAAGCTTTCTTT
TRBJ2-7,TRBV11-2,.,.,CASSLEDLGYEQYF,TGTGCCAGCAGCTTAGAAGACCTAGGCTACGAGCAGTACTTC
TRBJ2-3,TRBV7-3,.,TRBD2,CASRSTAGGLIDTQYF,TGTGCCAGCAGATCCACGGCGGGGGGGCTTATAGATACGCAGTATTTT
TRBJ1-2,TRBV12-2,few,.,CASRPPGTGELRYTF,TGTGCAAGTCGCCCTCCCGGGACAGGGGAGCTCCGCTACACCTTC
TRBJ1-6,TRBV2,.,.,CASAVLFNSPLHF,TGTGCCAGTGCAGTCTTATTTAATTCCCCCCTCCACTTT
TRBJ2-1,TRBV7-3,.,.,CASSPGLSYVDDEQFF,TGTGCCAGCAGCCCGGGACTGTCGTACGTAGACGATGAGCAGTTCTTC
TRBJ1-6,TRBV6-5,once,.,CASSYSTVGNSPLHF,TGTGCCAGCAGTTACTCGACAGTGGGTAATTCACCCCTCCACTTT
TRBJ1-5,TRBV6-1,.,.,CASGSQPQHF,TGTGCCAGCGGTAGTCAGCCCCAGCATTTT
TRBJ2-2,TRBV5-4,.,TRBD1,CASSWDRDTGELFF,TGTGCCAGCAGCTGGGACAGGGACACCGGGGAGCTGTTTTTT
TRBJ2-3,TRBV7-8,.,.,CASSHRGGTADTQYF,TGTGCCAGCAGCCATCGTGGAGGGACAGCAGATACGCAGTATTTT
TRBJ2-1,TRBV6-1,.,TRBD2,CASRVSSGRAEEQFF,TGTGCCAGCAGGGTTTCTAGCGGGAGGGCCGAGGAGCAGTTCTTC
TRBJ1-1,TRBV7-2,.,TRBD1,CASSPDRVEAFF,TGTGCCAGCAGCCCCGACAGGGTTGAAGCTTTCTTT
TRBJ2-1,TRBV5-1,once,.,CASSPQPGFSSYNEQFF,TGCGCCAGCAGCCCACAACCAGGCTTTAGCTCCTACAATGAGCAGTTCTTC
TRBJ2-3,TRBV7-2,.,.,CASSPGLSTDTQYF,TGTGCCAGCAGCCCGGGACTCAGCACAGATACGCAGTATTTT
TRBJ1-6,TRBV30,.,TRBD1,CAWSVRTGVSPLHF,TGTGCCTGGAGCGTCAGGACAGGGGTTTCACCCCTCCACTTT
TRBJ2-5,TRBV5-1,.,TRBD2,CASSLSVQGGETQYF,TGCGCCAGCAGCTTGAGTGTGCAGGGAGGGGAGACCCAGTACTTC
TRBJ2-7,TRBV18,few,.,CASSKSGLPYEQYF,TGTGCCAGCTCCAAAAGCGGGCTCCCCTACGAGCAGTACTTC
TRBJ2-5,TRBV9,.,TRBD2,CASSVGYLAGAYQETQYF,TGTGCCAGCAGCGTAGGCTATCTAGCGGGGGCCTACCAAGAGACCCAGTACTTC
TRBJ1-2,TRBV18,.,TRBD1,CASSPTTGAGYGYTF,TGTGCCAGCTCCCCCACGACAGGGGCAGGCTATGGCTACACCTTC
TRBJ2-3,TRBV7-8,.,TRBD2,CASSELAGGYRDTQYF,TGTGCCAGCAGCGAACTAGCGGGAGGGTATAGAGATACGCAGTATTTT
TRBJ2-1,TRBV11-2,.,TRBD2,CASSPSGRAYNEQFF,TGTGCCAGCAGCCCCAGCGGGAGGGCCTACAATGAGCAGTTCTTC
TRBJ2-7,TRBV7-8,.,TRBD2,CASSLAGGLTYEQYF,TGTGCCAGCAGCCTAGCGGGGGGGTTGACTTACGAGCAGTACTTC
TRBJ1-1,TRBV4-1,.,.,CASSQGEQGTEAFF,TGCGCCAGCAGCCAAGGTGAACAGGGAACTGAAGCTTTCTTT
TRBJ1-2,TRBV6-6,.,TRBD1,CASSYPHRGDYGYTF,TGTGCCAGCAGCTACCCCCACAGGGGCGACTATGGCTACACCTTC
TRBJ2-7,TRBV7-3,few,TRBD1,CASSLTNRGIHEQYF,TGTGCCAGCAGCTTAACAAACAGGGGGATCCACGAGCAGTACTTC
TRBJ2-2,TRBV13,.,.,CASSRGTANTGELFF,TGTGCCAGCAGCCGCGGGACAGCAAACACCGGGGAGCTGTTTTTT
TRBJ2-5,TRBV7-2,.,TRBD2,CASSLGASGRMETQYF,TGTGCCAGCAGCTTAGGGGCTAGCGGGAGGATGGAGACCCAGTACTTC
TRBJ1-4,TRBV6-1,.,TRBD1,CASSDQTGGNEKLFF,TGTGCCAGCAGTGATCAGACAGGGGGTAATGAAAAACTGTTTTTT
TRBJ2-6,TRBV19,.,TRBD1,CASSMGDSHSGANVLTF,TGTGCCAGTAGTATGGGGGACAGCCACTCTGGGGCCAACGTCCTGACTTTC
TRBJ1-4,TRBV2,.,.,CASSLGQTYNEKLFF,TGTGCCAGCAGTTTAGGACAAACTTATAATGAAAAACTGTTTTTT
TRBJ2-5,TRBV2,once,.,CASAPGLSPGAQYF,TGTGCCAGTGCCCCGGGACTTTCCCCGGGGGCCCAGTACTTC
TRBJ2-1,TRBV5-4,.,TRBD2,CASSWGTSGAYNEQFF,TGTGCCAGCAGCTGGGGGACTAGCGGAGCCTACAATGAGCAGTTCTTC
TRBJ2-1,TRBV5-1,once,TRBD2,CASSLGDVGRGEQFF,TGCGCCAGCAGTCTTGGGGACGTCGGGAGGGGTGAGCAGTTCTTC
TRBJ2-3,TRBV2,.,.,CASSDTFGTVGTDTQYF,TGTGCCAGCAGTGACACCTTTGGTACAGTCGGCACAGATACGCAGTATTTT
TRBJ1-1,TRBV5-1,once,TRBD1,CASSFSKGAGTEAFF,TGCGCCAGCAGCTTCTCCAAGGGGGCGGGGACTGAAGCTTTCTTT
TRBJ2-3,TRBV10-2,.,TRBD2,CASSESKGSAGGPPQYF,TGCGCCAGCAGTGAGTCGAAAGGATCGGCGGGAGGGCCCCCGCAGTATTTT
TRBJ1-1,TRBV27,.,.,CASRGGGGNTEAFF,TGTGCCAGCAGAGGGGGAGGGGGAAACACTGAAGCTTTCTTT
TRBJ1-2,TRBV7-9,.,.,CASSLVPGSDYGYTF,TGTGCCAGCAGCTTAGTTCCGGGATCCGACTATGGCTACACCTTC
TRBJ1-5,TRBV10-1,.,.,CASGAGDRQPQHF,TGCGCCAGCGGGGCGGGGGACCGGCAGCCCCAGCATTTT
TRBJ1-2,TRBV7-8,.,.,CASSLGQDNYGYTF,TGTGCCAGCAGCTTAGGACAGGATAACTATGGCTACACCTTC
TRBJ2-7,TRBV7-9,.,.,CASSYRVGAYEQYF,TGTGCCAGCAGCTACAGGGTAGGGGCCTACGAGCAGTACTTC
TRBJ2-7,TRBV5-1,.,TRBD1,CASSPGTVSSYEQYF,TGCGCCAGCAGCCCTGGGACAGTAAGCTCCTACGAGCAGTACTTC